This entry concerns a single T cell receptor (beta chain). It was from PBMCs that CD4+ and CD8+ T cells were sorted. Following extraction, RNA underwent reverse transcription to cDNA, which served as the sequencing template. Sequencing was performed with immunoSEQ multiplex PCR; in TCRdb, only in-frame clones are kept and a portion is missing. The sample comprises some 130,000 clones, roughly 50% of which are singletons, and roughly 20% rests with the top ten. The V and J ends lost 5 bases and 3 bases respectively, with 11 bases between them. CDR3 size: 13 residues. Per the germline V gene, CDR1 is SGDLS and CDR2 is YYNGEE. This sample is drawn from a study of CD8+ T cells in alopecia areata. Background on the study: Treated patients took oral tofacitinib at 5 to 10 mg twice daily.

The sequencing used CD8+ T cells sorted from blood, collected at week 0. The source is a human donor with alopecia areata. This sequence joins TRBV9 and TRBJ2-5; D is unresolved. CDR3 protein: CASSAGTEETQYF. The CDR3 DNA sequence: TGTGCCAGCAGTGCCGGCACAGAAGAGACCCAGTACTTC.